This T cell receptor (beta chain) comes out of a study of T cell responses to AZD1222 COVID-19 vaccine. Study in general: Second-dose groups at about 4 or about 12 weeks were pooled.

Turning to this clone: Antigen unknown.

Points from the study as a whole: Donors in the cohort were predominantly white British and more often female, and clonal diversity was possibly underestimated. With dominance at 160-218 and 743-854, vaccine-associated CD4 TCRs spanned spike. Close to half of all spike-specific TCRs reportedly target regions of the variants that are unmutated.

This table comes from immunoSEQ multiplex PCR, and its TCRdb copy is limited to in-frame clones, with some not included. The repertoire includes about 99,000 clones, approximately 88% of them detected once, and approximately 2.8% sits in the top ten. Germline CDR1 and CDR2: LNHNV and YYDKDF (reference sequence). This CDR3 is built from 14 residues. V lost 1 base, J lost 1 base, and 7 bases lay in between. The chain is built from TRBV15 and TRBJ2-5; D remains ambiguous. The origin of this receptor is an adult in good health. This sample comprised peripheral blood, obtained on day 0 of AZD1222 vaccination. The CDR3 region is CATSRAGGQETQYF. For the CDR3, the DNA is TGTGCCACCAGCAGAGCGGGCGGCCAAGAGACCCAGTACTTC.